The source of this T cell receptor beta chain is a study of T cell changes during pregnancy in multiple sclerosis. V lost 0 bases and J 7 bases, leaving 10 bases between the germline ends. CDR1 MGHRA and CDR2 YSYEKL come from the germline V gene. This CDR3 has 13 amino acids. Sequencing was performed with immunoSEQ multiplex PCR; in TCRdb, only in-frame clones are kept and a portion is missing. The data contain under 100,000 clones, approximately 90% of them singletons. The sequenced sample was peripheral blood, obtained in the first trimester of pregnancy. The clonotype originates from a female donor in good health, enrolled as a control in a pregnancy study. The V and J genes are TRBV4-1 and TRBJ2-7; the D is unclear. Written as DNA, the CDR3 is TGCGCCAGCAGCCAAGAGGTCTACGGGGAGCAGTACTTC. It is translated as CASSQEVYGEQYF.